These 16 T cell receptor beta chains originate from one sample sequenced in a study of T cell responses to AZD1222 COVID-19 vaccine. The data were produced by immunoSEQ multiplex PCR, yet TCRdb's version contains in-frame clones alone and is incomplete. This table holds 68,000 or so clones, about 90% found once. The sequences come from peripheral blood, collected on day 0 of AZD1222 vaccination. The receptors stem from an adult in good health.

The J gene is TRBJ2-1, the V gene TRBV7-9; D ambiguous. This CDR3 is 16 amino acids long. Trimming cost V 3 bases and J 2 bases, with 14 bases left between them. Germline V gene sequence: CDR1 SEHNR, CDR2 FQNEAQ (reference sequence). CDR3 DNA: TGTGCCAGCAGCTTTAAAGGGTCTTCAACCTACAATGAGCAGTTCTTC. Protein product: CASSFKGSSTYNEQFF.

This sequence joins TRBV27 and TRBJ2-2; 9 positions match TRBD2. The CDR3 has 15 amino acids. Per germline, CDR1 MNHEY and CDR2 SMNVEV (reference sequence). Trimming at V came to 5 bases and at J to 1 base, leaving 2 bases not matched to a gene. Here the CDR3 DNA reads TGTGCCAGCAGTCTTAGCGGGAGGAACACCGGGGAGCTGTTTTTT. Protein sequence: CASSLSGRNTGELFF.

This chain joins TRBV5-4 and TRBJ2-5; D is undetermined. V lost 0 bases to trimming and J lost 4 bases, with 4 bases between them. CDR3 size: 12 residues. The germline V gene has CDR1 SGHNT and CDR2 YYREEE (reference sequence). The CDR3 sequence is CASSLEGETQYF. CDR3 DNA: TGTGCCAGCAGCTTGGAGGGAGAGACCCAGTACTTC.

The table lists this clone with a count of one. V is TRBV19 and J is TRBJ2-3; 11 bases are a match to TRBD1. The CDR3 has 16 residues. Germline trimming cut 3 bases from V and 7 bases from J; bases unmatched to any gene: 9. Germline values: CDR1 LNHDA, CDR2 SQIVND (reference sequence). The CDR3 nucleotides read TGTGCCAGTAGTATGTTTTGGACAGGGGGCGGGAATACGCAGTATTTT. This codes for CASSMFWTGGGNTQYF.

V gene TRBV15 combines with J gene TRBJ2-1, with D perhaps matching TRBD2 (6 bases). Trimming left V 3 bases short and J 4 bases short, with 16 bases between. This CDR3 region has 16 residues. CDR1 and CDR2 from the germline V gene are LNHNV and YYDKDF (reference sequence). CDR3 region: CATSRTVGSGYNEQFF. Here the CDR3 DNA reads TGTGCCACCAGCAGGACTGTAGGTAGCGGATACAATGAGCAGTTCTTC.

This clone was found once. V is TRBV5-1 and J is TRBJ1-2; TRBD1 matches at 8 bases. The CDR3 contains 14 residues. Trimming at V came to 4 bases and at J to 6 bases, leaving 8 bases not matched to a gene. Germline V CDR1 and CDR2: SGHRS, YFSETQ. This chain's CDR3 is CASSPIRGLDGYTF. The DNA for the CDR3 is TGCGCCAGCAGCCCAATCAGGGGGCTGGATGGCTACACCTTC.

The CDR3 here is CATSDFERGRSEQFF. The CDR3 DNA sequence: TGTGCCACCAGTGATTTCGAGCGGGGGAGATCTGAGCAGTTCTTC. This chain connects TRBV24-1 to TRBJ2-1; 8 bases match TRBD2. Germline CDR1 and CDR2: KGHDR and SFDVKD. The V and J ends lost 1 base and 9 bases, in that order; junction bases with no gene match: 7. The CDR3 extends over 15 amino acids.

The V and J genes are TRBV18 and TRBJ1-1; 7 bases line up with TRBD1. Germline CDR1 is KGHSH and CDR2 is LQKENI. This CDR3 is built from 14 residues. V lost 3 bases and J lost 1; bases outside the gene matches: 2. This chain's CDR3 is CASSPRGENTEAFF. As DNA, the CDR3 is TGTGCCAGCTCACCCAGGGGGGAGAACACTGAAGCTTTCTTT.

The rearrangement uses TRBV4-3 and TRBJ2-1, with 9 bases aligning to TRBD2. This CDR3 spans 17 amino acids. Germline CDR1 is LGHNA and CDR2 is YSLEER. V shed 2 bases and J 1 base; nucleotides not matched to a gene: 6. CDR3 residues: CASSQIWGLASYNEQFF. In nucleotides, the CDR3 is TGCGCCAGCAGCCAAATTTGGGGACTAGCTTCCTACAATGAGCAGTTCTTC.

This clone was seen only once. V is TRBV10-1 and J is TRBJ2-7; perhaps TRBD2 as D (5 bases). Germline assignment: CDR1 WNHNN and CDR2 SYGVQD (reference sequence). V lost 0 bases and J 11 bases, leaving 11 bases between the germline ends. The CDR3 extends over 12 amino acids. CDR3 in DNA: TGCGCCAGCAGTGAGTCTAGAGGGAAGGAGTACTTC. Amino acids: CASSESRGKEYF.

This sequence joins TRBV28 and TRBJ2-7, with a weak D call TRBD2 (5 bases). CDR1 MDHEN and CDR2 SYDVKM come from the germline V gene. This CDR3 spans 13 amino acids. Trimming removed 11 bases at V and 0 bases at J, with 14 bases between. CDR3 in amino acids: CAALGRGSYEQYF. The CDR3 bases are TGTGCCGCGTTAGGCCGGGGCTCCTACGAGCAGTACTTC.

This chain links TRBV5-1 with TRBJ2-1, with 8 positions matching TRBD2. The CDR3 contains 16 residues. CDR1 SGHRS and CDR2 YFSETQ come from the germline V gene. V lost 4 bases, J lost 0 bases, and 6 bases stayed unmatched. Here the CDR3 DNA reads TGCGCCAGCAGCCTCAATAGCGGGACCTCCTACAATGAGCAGTTCTTC. Protein sequence: CASSLNSGTSYNEQFF.

CDR3 DNA sequence: TGTGCCAGCAGTTACAGTGGCAGGGTCAATCAGCCCCAGCATTTT. Residues: CASSYSGRVNQPQHF. This sequence joins TRBV6-5 and TRBJ1-5; D is possibly TRBD1 (5 bases). Germline CDR1 and CDR2: MNHEY and SVGAGI. The V end lost 2 bases, the J end lost 3 bases, and 11 bases lay between the germline ends. This CDR3 is built from 15 residues.

The genes are TRBV27 and TRBJ1-4, with no clear D. CDR3 length: 15 residues. V was shortened by 1 base and J by 7 bases, with 13 bases between the two germline ends. Germline V gives CDR1 MNHEY, CDR2 SMNVEV (reference sequence). CDR3 amino acids: CASSLWGEPSEKLFF. The DNA of the CDR3 is TGTGCCAGCAGTTTATGGGGAGAACCTTCTGAAAAACTGTTTTTT.

This chain links TRBV7-2 with TRBJ2-2; a weak D match, TRBD2 (5 bases). In germline, CDR1 is SGHTA, CDR2 FQGNSA. The germline V and J ends were trimmed by 5 bases and 6 bases, with 16 bases remaining between them. The CDR3 covers 15 residues. In DNA form, the CDR3 reads TGTGCCAGCAGCCTCTTCGTCGGTAGCGCCGGGGAGCTGTTTTTT. Translated, it gives CASSLFVGSAGELFF.

V gene TRBV5-1 combines with J gene TRBJ2-3; 14 bases are shared with TRBD2. The V and J ends lost 4 bases and 4 bases, in that order; junction bases with no gene match: 5. CDR1 and CDR2 from the germline V gene are SGHRS and YFSETQ. The CDR3 sequence is 16 residues long. The DNA of the CDR3 is TGCGCCAGCAGCCGGGGACTAGCGGGAGAATCAGATACGCAGTATTTT. Encoded protein: CASSRGLAGESDTQYF.